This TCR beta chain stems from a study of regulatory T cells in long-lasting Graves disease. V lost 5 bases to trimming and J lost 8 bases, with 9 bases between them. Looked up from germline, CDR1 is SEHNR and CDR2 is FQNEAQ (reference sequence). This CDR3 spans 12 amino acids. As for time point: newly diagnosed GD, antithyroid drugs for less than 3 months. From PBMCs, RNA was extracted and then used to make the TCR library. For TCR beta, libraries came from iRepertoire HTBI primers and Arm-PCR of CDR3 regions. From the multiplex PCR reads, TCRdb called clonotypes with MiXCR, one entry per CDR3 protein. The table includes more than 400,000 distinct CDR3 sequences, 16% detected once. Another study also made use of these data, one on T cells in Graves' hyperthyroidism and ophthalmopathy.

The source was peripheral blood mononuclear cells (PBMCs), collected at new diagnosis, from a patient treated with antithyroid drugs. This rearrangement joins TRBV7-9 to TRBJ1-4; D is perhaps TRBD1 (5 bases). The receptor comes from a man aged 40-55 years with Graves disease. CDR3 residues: CASSPDREKLFF. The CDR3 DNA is TGTGCCAGCAGCCCTGACAGAGAAAAACTGTTTTTT.